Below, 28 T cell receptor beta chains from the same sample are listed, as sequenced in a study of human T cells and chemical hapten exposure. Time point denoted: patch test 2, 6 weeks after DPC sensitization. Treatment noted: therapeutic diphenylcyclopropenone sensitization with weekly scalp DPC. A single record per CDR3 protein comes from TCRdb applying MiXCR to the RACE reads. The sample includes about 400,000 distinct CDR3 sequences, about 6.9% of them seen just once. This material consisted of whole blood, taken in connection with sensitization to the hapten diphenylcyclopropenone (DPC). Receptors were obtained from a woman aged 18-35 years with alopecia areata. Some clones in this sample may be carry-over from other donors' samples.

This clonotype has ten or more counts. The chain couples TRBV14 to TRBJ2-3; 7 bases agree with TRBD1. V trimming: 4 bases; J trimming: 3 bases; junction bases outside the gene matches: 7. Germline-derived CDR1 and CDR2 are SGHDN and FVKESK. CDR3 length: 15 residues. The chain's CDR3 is CASSRRGQSTDTQYF. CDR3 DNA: TGTGCCAGCAGCCGCCGGGGACAGAGTACAGATACGCAGTATTTT.

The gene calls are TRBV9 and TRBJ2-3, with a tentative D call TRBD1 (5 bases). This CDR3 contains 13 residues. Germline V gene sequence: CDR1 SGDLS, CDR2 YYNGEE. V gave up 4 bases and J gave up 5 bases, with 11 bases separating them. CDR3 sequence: CASSYNDRDTQYF. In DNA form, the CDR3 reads TGTGCCAGCAGCTATAACGACAGAGATACGCAGTATTTT.

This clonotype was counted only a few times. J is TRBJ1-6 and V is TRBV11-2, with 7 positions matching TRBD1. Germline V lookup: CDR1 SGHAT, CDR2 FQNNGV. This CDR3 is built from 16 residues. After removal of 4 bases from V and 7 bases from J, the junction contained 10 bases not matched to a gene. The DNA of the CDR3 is TGTGCCAGCAGCTCCTGGGGGGGACAGCTAAATTCACCCCTCCACTTT. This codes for CASSSWGGQLNSPLHF.

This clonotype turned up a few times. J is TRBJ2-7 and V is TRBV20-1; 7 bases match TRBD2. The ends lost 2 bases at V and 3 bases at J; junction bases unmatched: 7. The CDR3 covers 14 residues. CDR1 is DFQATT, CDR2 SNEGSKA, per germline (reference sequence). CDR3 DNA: TGCAGTGCTAGATACCAGCGGGGAAACTACGAGCAGTACTTC. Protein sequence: CSARYQRGNYEQYF.

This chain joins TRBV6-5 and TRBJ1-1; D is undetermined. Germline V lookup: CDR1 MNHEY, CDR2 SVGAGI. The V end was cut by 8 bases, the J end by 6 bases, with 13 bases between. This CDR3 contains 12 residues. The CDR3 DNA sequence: TGTGCCAGCCAGTCCCGGACGGCTGAAGCTTTCTTT. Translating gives CASQSRTAEAFF.

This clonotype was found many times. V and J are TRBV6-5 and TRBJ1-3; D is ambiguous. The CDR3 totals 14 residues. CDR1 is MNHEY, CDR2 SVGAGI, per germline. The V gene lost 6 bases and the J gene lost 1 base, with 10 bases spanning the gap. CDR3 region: CASRSMGSGNTIYF. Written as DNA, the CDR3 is TGTGCCAGCAGATCAATGGGGTCTGGAAACACCATATATTTT.

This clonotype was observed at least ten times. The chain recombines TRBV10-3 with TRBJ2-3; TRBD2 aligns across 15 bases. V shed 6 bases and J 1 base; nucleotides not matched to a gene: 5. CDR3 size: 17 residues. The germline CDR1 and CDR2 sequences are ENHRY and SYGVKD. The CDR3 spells CAISRTSGGAGTDTQYF. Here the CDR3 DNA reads TGTGCCATCAGCCGGACTAGCGGGGGGGCCGGCACAGATACGCAGTATTTT.

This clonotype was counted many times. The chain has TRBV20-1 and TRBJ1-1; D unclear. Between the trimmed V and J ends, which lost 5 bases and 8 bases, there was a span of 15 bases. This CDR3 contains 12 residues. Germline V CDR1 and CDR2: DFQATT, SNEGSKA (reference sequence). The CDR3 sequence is CSAGSPPREAFF. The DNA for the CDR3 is TGCAGTGCTGGGTCCCCCCCCCGAGAAGCTTTCTTT.

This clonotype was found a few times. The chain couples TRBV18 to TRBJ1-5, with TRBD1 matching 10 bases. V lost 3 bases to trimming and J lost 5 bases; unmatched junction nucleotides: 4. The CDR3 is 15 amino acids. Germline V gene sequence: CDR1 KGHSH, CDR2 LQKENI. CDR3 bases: TGTGCCAGCTCACCGACAGGGGGCCAGGATCAGCCCCAGCATTTT. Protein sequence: CASSPTGGQDQPQHF.

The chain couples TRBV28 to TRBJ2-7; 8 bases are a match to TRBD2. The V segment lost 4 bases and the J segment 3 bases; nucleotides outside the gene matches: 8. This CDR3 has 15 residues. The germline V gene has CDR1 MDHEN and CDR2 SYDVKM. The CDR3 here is CASSSGGASVYEQYF. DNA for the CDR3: TGTGCCAGCAGTTCCGGGGGGGCTTCGGTCTACGAGCAGTACTTC.

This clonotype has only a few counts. The CDR3 coding sequence is TGTGCCAGCAGCCCCCGAACAGGGTCAATGCGTGAAAAACTGTTTTTT. Residues: CASSPRTGSMREKLFF. The chain employs TRBV5-6 and TRBJ1-4, with D tentatively TRBD1 (6 bases). The CDR3 covers 16 residues. CDR1 and CDR2 from the germline V gene are SGHDT and YYEEEE. Trimming took off 4 bases at V and 7 bases at J, with 20 bases between the two ends.

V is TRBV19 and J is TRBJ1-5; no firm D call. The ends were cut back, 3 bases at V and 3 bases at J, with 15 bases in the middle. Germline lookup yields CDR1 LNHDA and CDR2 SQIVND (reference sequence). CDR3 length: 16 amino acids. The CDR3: CASSMRRQSYNQPQHF. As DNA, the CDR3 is TGTGCCAGTAGTATGAGGCGTCAGTCTTACAATCAGCCCCAGCATTTT. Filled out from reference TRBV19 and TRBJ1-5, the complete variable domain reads DGGITQSPKYLFRKEGQNVTLSCEQNLNHDAMYWYRQDPGQGLRLIYYSQIVNDFQKGDIAEGYSVSREKKESFPLTVTSAQKNPTAFYLCASSMRRQSYNQPQHFGDGTRLSIL.

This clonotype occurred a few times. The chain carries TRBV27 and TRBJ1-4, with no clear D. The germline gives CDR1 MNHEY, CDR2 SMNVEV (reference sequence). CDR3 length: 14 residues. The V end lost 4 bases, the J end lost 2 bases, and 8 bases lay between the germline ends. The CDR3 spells CASSYGLTNEKLFF. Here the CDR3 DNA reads TGTGCCAGCAGTTACGGCCTTACTAATGAAAAACTGTTTTTT.

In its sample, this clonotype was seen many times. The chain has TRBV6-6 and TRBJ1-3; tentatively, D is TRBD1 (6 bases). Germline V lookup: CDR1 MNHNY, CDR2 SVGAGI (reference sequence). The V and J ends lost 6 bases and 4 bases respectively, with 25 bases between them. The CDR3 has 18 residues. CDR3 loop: CASSPPLSRQVAGNTIYF. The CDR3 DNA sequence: TGTGCCAGCAGCCCACCCCTTTCCCGACAGGTGGCCGGAAACACCATATATTTT.

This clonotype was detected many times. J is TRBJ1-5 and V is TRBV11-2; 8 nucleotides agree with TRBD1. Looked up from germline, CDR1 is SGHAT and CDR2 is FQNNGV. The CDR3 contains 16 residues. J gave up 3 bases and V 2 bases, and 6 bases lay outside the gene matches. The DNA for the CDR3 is TGTGCCAGCAGCTTACAGGGACAGGTCCACAATCAGCCCCAGCATTTT. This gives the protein CASSLQGQVHNQPQHF.

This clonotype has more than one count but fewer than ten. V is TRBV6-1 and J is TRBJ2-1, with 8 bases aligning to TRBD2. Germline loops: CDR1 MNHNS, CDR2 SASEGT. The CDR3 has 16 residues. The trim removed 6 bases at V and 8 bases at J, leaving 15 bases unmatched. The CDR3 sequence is CASSGSFGGVWHEQFF. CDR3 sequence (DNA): TGTGCCAGCAGCGGGTCTTTCGGGGGGGTCTGGCATGAGCAGTTCTTC.

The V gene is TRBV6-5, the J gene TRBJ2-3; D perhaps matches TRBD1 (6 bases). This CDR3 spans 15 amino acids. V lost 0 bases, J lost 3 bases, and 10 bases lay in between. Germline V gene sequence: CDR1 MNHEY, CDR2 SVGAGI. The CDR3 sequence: CASSYSGARTDTQYF. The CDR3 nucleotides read TGTGCCAGCAGTTACTCGGGGGCTCGGACAGATACGCAGTATTTT.

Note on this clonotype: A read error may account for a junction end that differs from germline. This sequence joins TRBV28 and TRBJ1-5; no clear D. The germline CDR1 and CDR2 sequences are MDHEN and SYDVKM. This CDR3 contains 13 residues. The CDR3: CASSTDSNPPQHF. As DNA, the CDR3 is TGTGCCAGCAGCACAGATAGCAATCCGCCCCAGCATTTT. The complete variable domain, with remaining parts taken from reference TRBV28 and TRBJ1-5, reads DVKVTQSSRYLVKRTGEKVFLECVQDMDHENMFWYRQDPGLGLRLIYFSYDVKMKEKGDIPEGYSVSREKKERFSLILESASTNQTSMYLCASSTDSNPPQHFGDGTRLSIL.

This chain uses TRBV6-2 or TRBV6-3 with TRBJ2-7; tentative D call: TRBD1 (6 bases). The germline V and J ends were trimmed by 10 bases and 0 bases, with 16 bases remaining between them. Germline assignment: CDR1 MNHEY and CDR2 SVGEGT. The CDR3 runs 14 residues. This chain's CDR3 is CATETTGHSYEQYF. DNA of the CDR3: TGTGCCACCGAAACCACAGGGCACTCCTACGAGCAGTACTTC.

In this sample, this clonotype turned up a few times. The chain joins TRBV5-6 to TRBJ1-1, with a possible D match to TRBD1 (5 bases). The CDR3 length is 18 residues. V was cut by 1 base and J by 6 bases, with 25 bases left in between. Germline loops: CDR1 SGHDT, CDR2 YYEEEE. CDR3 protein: CASSLLISLGVFQAEAFF. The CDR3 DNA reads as TGTGCCAGCAGCTTGTTAATTTCCCTAGGGGTCTTTCAGGCTGAAGCTTTCTTT.

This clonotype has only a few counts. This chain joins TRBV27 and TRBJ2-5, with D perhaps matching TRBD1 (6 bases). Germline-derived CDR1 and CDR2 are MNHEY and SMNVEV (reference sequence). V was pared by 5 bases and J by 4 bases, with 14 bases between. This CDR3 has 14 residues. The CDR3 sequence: CASSRRGGTETQYF. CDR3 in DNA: TGTGCCAGCAGTCGACGAGGGGGTACAGAGACCCAGTACTTC.

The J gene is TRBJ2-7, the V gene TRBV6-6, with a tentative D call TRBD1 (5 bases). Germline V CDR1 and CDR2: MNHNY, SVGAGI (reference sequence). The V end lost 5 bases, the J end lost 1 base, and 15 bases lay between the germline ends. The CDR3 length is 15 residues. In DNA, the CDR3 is TGTGCCAGCAGTCCGGAGCACACAGGTTCCTACGAGCAGTACTTC. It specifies CASSPEHTGSYEQYF.

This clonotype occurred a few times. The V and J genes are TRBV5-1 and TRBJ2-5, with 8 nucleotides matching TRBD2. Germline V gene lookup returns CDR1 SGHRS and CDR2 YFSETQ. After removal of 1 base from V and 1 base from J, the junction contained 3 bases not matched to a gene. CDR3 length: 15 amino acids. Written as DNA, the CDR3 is TGCGCCAGCAGCTTGACGGGGGGGAGCCAAGAGACCCAGTACTTC. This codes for CASSLTGGSQETQYF.

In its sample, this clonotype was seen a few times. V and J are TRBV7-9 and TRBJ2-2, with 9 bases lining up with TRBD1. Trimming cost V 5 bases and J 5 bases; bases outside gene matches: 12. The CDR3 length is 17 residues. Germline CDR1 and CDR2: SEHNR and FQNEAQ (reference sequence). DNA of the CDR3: TGTGCCAGCAGCCCTGGACAGGGGAGGGGAACTACCGGGGAGCTGTTTTTT. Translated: CASSPGQGRGTTGELFF.

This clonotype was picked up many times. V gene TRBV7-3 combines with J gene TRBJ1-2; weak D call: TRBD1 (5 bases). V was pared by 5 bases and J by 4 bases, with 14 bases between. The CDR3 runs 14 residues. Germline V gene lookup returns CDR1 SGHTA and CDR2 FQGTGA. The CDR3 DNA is TGTGCCAGCAGCGGGGGACCTATGGTCTATGGCTACACCTTC. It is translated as CASSGGPMVYGYTF.

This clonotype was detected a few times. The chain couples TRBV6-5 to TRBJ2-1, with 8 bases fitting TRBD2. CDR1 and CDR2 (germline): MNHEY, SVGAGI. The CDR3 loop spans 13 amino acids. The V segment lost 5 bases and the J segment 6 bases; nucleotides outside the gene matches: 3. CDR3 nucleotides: TGTGCCAGCAGTGCCCGGGGGGGCAATGAGCAGTTCTTC. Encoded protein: CASSARGGNEQFF.

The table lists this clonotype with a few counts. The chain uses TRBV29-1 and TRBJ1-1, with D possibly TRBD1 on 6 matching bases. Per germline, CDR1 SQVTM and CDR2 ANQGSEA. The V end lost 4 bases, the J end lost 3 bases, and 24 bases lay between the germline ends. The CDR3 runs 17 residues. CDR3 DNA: TGCAGCGTTGTGGGGGGGGCAGGGACCCTCTTGGACACTGAAGCTTTCTTT. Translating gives CSVVGGAGTLLDTEAFF.

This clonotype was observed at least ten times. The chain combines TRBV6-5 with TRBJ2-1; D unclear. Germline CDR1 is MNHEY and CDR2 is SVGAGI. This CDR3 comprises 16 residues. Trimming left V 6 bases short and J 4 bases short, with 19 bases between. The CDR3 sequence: CASRLQPLNTYNEQFF. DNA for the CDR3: TGTGCCAGCAGACTCCAACCCTTGAACACGTACAATGAGCAGTTCTTC.